These 27 T cell receptor beta chains were sequenced from one sample in a study of blood T cell repertoires in COVID-19. This table comes from immunoSEQ multiplex PCR, and its TCRdb copy is limited to in-frame clones, with some not included. The sample yields roughly 250,000 clones, approximately 86% seen once. The material sequenced was PBMCs or T cells enriched from blood (not recorded which). Receptors were obtained from a woman between 45 and 65 years old who had recovered from COVID-19.

This chain joins TRBV5-1 and TRBJ2-7, with 9 bases aligning to TRBD1. Germline values: CDR1 SGHRS, CDR2 YFSETQ. This CDR3 contains 15 residues. The junction had 6 bases not matched to a gene; V was cut back by 4 bases and J by 1 base. The CDR3 loop reads CASSQGDRGSYEQYF. DNA for the CDR3: TGCGCCAGCAGCCAAGGAGACAGGGGGTCCTACGAGCAGTACTTC.

The rearrangement joins TRBV7-8 to TRBJ2-6; tentatively, D is TRBD1 (6 bases). This CDR3 has 18 amino acids. V dropped 5 bases and J dropped 0 bases, with 17 bases sitting between them. CDR1 and CDR2 from the germline V gene are SGHVS and FQNEAQ. The CDR3: CASSHPDLTGSGANVLTF. The CDR3 DNA reads TGTGCCAGCAGCCACCCCGATCTGACAGGCTCTGGGGCCAACGTCCTGACTTTC.

V is TRBV18 and J is TRBJ1-3, with D unclear. Germline assignment: CDR1 KGHSH and CDR2 LQKENI. The CDR3 runs 16 residues. Trimming left V 0 bases short and J 3 bases short, with 12 bases between. CDR3: CASSPPRQRIGNTIYF. CDR3 in DNA: TGTGCCAGCTCACCACCCCGGCAGAGGATTGGAAACACCATATATTTT.

The J gene is TRBJ1-4, the V gene TRBV10-3; 8 bases fit TRBD1. The germline CDR1 and CDR2 sequences are ENHRY and SYGVKD. The CDR3 covers 15 residues. J was trimmed by 2 bases and V by 9 bases; bases with no gene match: 8. The CDR3 region is CAIAKDRGTNEKLFF. CDR3 DNA: TGTGCCATTGCGAAAGACAGGGGCACTAATGAAAAACTGTTTTTT.

The CDR3 is CASSGDSAYQETQYF. The CDR3 DNA follows: TGCGCCAGCAGCGGGGACAGTGCGTACCAAGAGACCCAGTACTTC. The chain couples TRBV5-1 to TRBJ2-5, with 7 bases matching TRBD1. Unmatched junction bases numbered 6, after V lost 4 bases and J lost 0 bases. CDR3 size: 15 residues. CDR1 and CDR2 from the germline V gene are SGHRS and YFSETQ.

The chain combines TRBV24-1 with TRBJ2-1; 10 bases align to TRBD2. With 4 bases clipped from V and 5 bases from J, the junction kept 7 bases outside the gene matches. There are 16 residues in the CDR3. CDR1 is KGHDR and CDR2 is SFDVKD in the germline V gene. Here the CDR3 DNA reads TGTGCCACCAGTGACGCTAGCGGGAGTGCCCACAATGAGCAGTTCTTC. Translated, it gives CATSDASGSAHNEQFF.

J is TRBJ2-2 and V is TRBV19, with 10 nucleotides matching TRBD1. Looked up from germline, CDR1 is LNHDA and CDR2 is SQIVND (reference sequence). CDR3 length: 14 amino acids. Unmatched junction bases numbered 5, after V lost 8 bases and J lost 5 bases. As DNA, the CDR3 is TGTGCCAGTCAGACAGGGGGCGAAACCGGGGAGCTGTTTTTT. Protein sequence: CASQTGGETGELFF.

The chain is built from TRBV27 and TRBJ2-1; 11 bases map to TRBD2. The CDR3 loop spans 15 amino acids. Per the germline V gene, CDR1 is MNHEY and CDR2 is SMNVEV (reference sequence). V shed 3 bases and J 4 bases; nucleotides not matched to a gene: 2. The CDR3 protein is CASSFPSGRYNEQFF. The CDR3 nucleotides are TGTGCCAGCAGTTTTCCTAGCGGGAGGTACAATGAGCAGTTCTTC.

The gene calls are TRBV11-2 and TRBJ2-7; D is possibly TRBD2 (5 bases). CDR3 size: 13 residues. Looked up from germline, CDR1 is SGHAT and CDR2 is FQNNGV. Trimming took 5 bases from V and 4 from J, leaving 12 bases between them. Written as DNA, the CDR3 is TGTGCCAGCAGCAGCGGAAGAGGATACGAGCAGTACTTC. Amino acid sequence: CASSSGRGYEQYF.

CDR3 nucleotide sequence: TGTGCCAGCAGCTTAGGGTCCTCTAGCGGGAGAGAGACCCAGTACTTC. Amino acids: CASSLGSSSGRETQYF. The chain combines TRBV7-2 with TRBJ2-5, with 10 bases matching TRBD2. CDR1 is SGHTA and CDR2 is FQGNSA in the germline V gene. The junction had 6 bases not matched to a gene; V was cut back by 1 base and J by 4 bases. The CDR3 spans 16 residues.

The V gene is TRBV20-1, the J gene TRBJ1-4, with a weak D call TRBD1 (6 bases). The ends were cut back, 3 bases at V and 8 bases at J, with 13 bases in the middle. Germline V gene data show CDR1 as DFQATT and CDR2 as SNEGSKA (reference sequence). The CDR3 has 13 residues. This CDR3 is CSASRGAGEKLFF. The CDR3 DNA is TGCAGTGCTAGTCGGGGGGCAGGGGAAAAACTGTTTTTT.

The V call is TRBV7-9, the J call TRBJ2-7, with D maybe TRBD1 (7 bases). V shed 5 bases and J shed 1 base, with 12 bases lying between them. Germline assignment: CDR1 SEHNR and CDR2 FQNEAQ (reference sequence). The CDR3 totals 14 residues. The CDR3 sequence is CASSPRGESYEQYF. For the CDR3, the DNA is TGTGCCAGCAGCCCCAGGGGGGAGTCCTACGAGCAGTACTTC.

CDR3 sequence reads: CASSIVHSYNEQFF. DNA for the CDR3: TGTGCCAGTAGTATAGTTCACAGTTACAATGAGCAGTTCTTC. The chain recombines TRBV19 with TRBJ2-1; no firm D call. The CDR3 sequence is 14 residues long. Trimming left V 1 base short and J 4 bases short, with 8 bases between. Germline V gene data show CDR1 as LNHDA and CDR2 as SQIVND (reference sequence).

This chain joins TRBV4-1 and TRBJ1-5, with TRBD1 identical over 7 bases. This CDR3 spans 14 amino acids. The germline V gene encodes CDR1 MGHRA and CDR2 YSYEKL. Trimming at V came to 4 bases and at J to 6 bases, leaving 6 bases not matched to a gene. CDR3 sequence (DNA): TGCGCCAGCAGCCTGCGAACAGGGGCTCAGCCCCAGCATTTT. It specifies CASSLRTGAQPQHF.

The chain uses TRBV6-1 and TRBJ1-6; D is possibly TRBD1 (5 bases). This CDR3 comprises 16 residues. Germline V lookup: CDR1 MNHNS, CDR2 SASEGT. Trimming shortened V by 1 base and J by 7 bases, and 14 bases separated the two germline ends. CDR3 protein: CASSEVRGISNSPLHF. The CDR3 region has the DNA TGTGCCAGCAGTGAAGTAAGGGGAATAAGCAATTCACCCCTCCACTTT.

The CDR3 sequence: CASSFGLRETQYF. DNA for the CDR3: TGTGCCAGCAGTTTCGGTTTGCGGGAGACCCAGTACTTC. The chain uses TRBV27 and TRBJ2-5; unclear D gene. Trimming shortened V by 3 bases and J by 5 bases, and 10 bases separated the two germline ends. CDR1 and CDR2 from the germline V gene are MNHEY and SMNVEV (reference sequence). The CDR3 extends over 13 amino acids.

J is TRBJ1-2 and V is TRBV2; D is undetermined. CDR1 and CDR2 from the germline V gene are SNHLY and FYNNEI. There are 13 residues in the CDR3. Trimming left V 4 bases short and J 4 bases short, with 10 bases between. The CDR3 DNA is TGTGCCAGCAGTGCAATGCCAGGCTATGGCTACACCTTC. It is translated as CASSAMPGYGYTF.

This rearrangement joins TRBV15 to TRBJ2-1; 9 nucleotides align to TRBD2. CDR1 and CDR2 from the germline V gene are LNHNV and YYDKDF (reference sequence). Trimming cost V 3 bases and J 8 bases; bases outside gene matches: 5. The CDR3 length is 14 residues. CDR3 sequence (DNA): TGTGCCACCAGCAGGGAGACTAGCGGCGATGAGCAGTTCTTC. This encodes CATSRETSGDEQFF.

The chain couples TRBV30 to TRBJ2-7, with D uncertain. Germline V CDR1 and CDR2: GTSNPN, SVGIG (reference sequence). V was trimmed by 0 bases and J by 6 bases, leaving 9 bases between them. This CDR3 region has 12 residues. The CDR3 reads CAWSVTQAEQYF. In DNA, the CDR3 is TGTGCCTGGAGTGTAACGCAGGCCGAGCAGTACTTC.

CDR3 nucleotide sequence: TGCGCCAGCAGCCAAGGAGCGGGAGGTTACGAGCAGTACTTC. It translates to CASSQGAGGYEQYF. The chain uses TRBV4-1 and TRBJ2-7, with 9 positions matching TRBD2. This CDR3 has 14 amino acids. Germline loops: CDR1 MGHRA, CDR2 YSYEKL. V was pared by 1 base and J by 4 bases, with 2 bases of the junction left unmatched.

V and J are TRBV28 and TRBJ1-6, with 7 bases that match TRBD1. Germline-derived CDR1 and CDR2 are MDHEN and SYDVKM. V shed 10 bases, J shed 6 bases, and the junction held 9 bases outside the gene matches. The CDR3 runs 14 residues. CDR3 bases: TGTGCCATCGCAGACCAGGGGGGTAATTCACCCCTCCACTTT. This gives the protein CAIADQGGNSPLHF.

This sequence joins TRBV19 and TRBJ1-1; the D gene is possibly TRBD1 (5 bases). Trimming took 3 bases from V and 1 from J, leaving 12 bases between them. CDR3 length: 15 residues. Germline V gene data show CDR1 as LNHDA and CDR2 as SQIVND (reference sequence). Here the CDR3 reads CASSMGPGGNTEAFF. The CDR3 nucleotides read TGTGCCAGTAGTATGGGGCCGGGGGGGAACACTGAAGCTTTCTTT.

This clone was detected once. CDR3 sequence reads: CASSPGTFNTGELFF. CDR3 nucleotide sequence: TGCGCCAGCAGCCCCGGGACATTCAACACCGGGGAGCTGTTTTTT. The gene calls are TRBV5-1 and TRBJ2-2; D is possibly TRBD1 (6 bases). CDR3 length: 15 amino acids. Germline V gives CDR1 SGHRS, CDR2 YFSETQ. Trimming shortened V by 4 bases and J by 2 bases, and 12 bases separated the two germline ends.

The count of this clone is one. This rearrangement joins TRBV2 to TRBJ2-7; 8 positions match TRBD2. Germline V lookup: CDR1 SNHLY, CDR2 FYNNEI. Trimming removed 6 bases from V and 0 bases from J; junction bases left unmatched: 7. This CDR3 is 15 amino acids long. In nucleotides, the CDR3 is TGTGCCAGCAGGACCATAGCGGGGAGCTCCTACGAGCAGTACTTC. Translating gives CASRTIAGSSYEQYF.

This CDR3 is CAWSGGLAGGKNIQYF. The CDR3, as DNA: TGTGCCTGGAGTGGTGGACTAGCGGGAGGAAAAAACATTCAGTACTTC. The chain recombines TRBV30 with TRBJ2-4, with 14 bases matching TRBD2. CDR3 length: 16 amino acids. V lost 1 base, J lost 4 bases, and 3 bases stayed unmatched. CDR1 and CDR2 (germline): GTSNPN, SVGIG (reference sequence).

The gene calls are TRBV29-1 and TRBJ2-1; TRBD2 agrees at 12 bases. Losses at the gene ends were 3 bases for V and 7 bases for J; bases not matched to a gene: 4. The length of the CDR3 is 14 residues. Germline CDR1 reads SQVTM; CDR2 reads ANQGSEA. CDR3 nucleotides: TGCAGCGTTGAGCGACTAGCGGGAGTGAATGAGCAGTTCTTC. As protein: CSVERLAGVNEQFF.

This clone showed up just once. J is TRBJ1-2 and V is TRBV27; TRBD1 matches 8 bases. CDR1 and CDR2 from the germline V gene are MNHEY and SMNVEV (reference sequence). The CDR3 is 14 amino acids. Losses at the gene ends were 2 bases for V and 11 bases for J; bases not matched to a gene: 10. In DNA, the CDR3 is TGTGCCAGCAGTTTAACCCGCGCTACAGGGGGGTACACCTTC. Amino acid sequence: CASSLTRATGGYTF.